Listed below are T cell receptor beta chains from one sample, sequenced in a study of cytomegalovirus exposure and HLA in healthy donors. Data came from immunoSEQ multiplex PCR; TCRdb stores just in-frame clones and leaves some out. The repertoire holds about 140,000 clones, with 85% to 90% as singletons. The sequencing input was PBMCs. The receptors originated from a woman aged 18-35 years in good health and CMV-seropositive. CDR3s include the opening cysteine and the closing phenylalanine or tryptophan. A D gene is named only where the DNA matches it firmly. Only some rows state a clone size, as once, few, many or a class for expanded clones.

V	D	J	size	DNA	CDR3
TRBV2	TRBD1	TRBJ1-6	NA	TGTGCCAGCAGGATAGACAGGGGGGGTAATTCACCCCTCCACTTT	CASRIDRGGNSPLHF
TRBV5-1	TRBD2	TRBJ2-1	NA	TGCGCCAGCAGCTTGGGCCTAGCGGGAGGCGACAATGAGCAGTTCTTC	CASSLGLAGGDNEQFF
TRBV29-1	TRBD1	TRBJ2-7	NA	TGCAGCGTAGAGGGGACAGGGAGCGAGCAGTACTTC	CSVEGTGSEQYF
TRBV7-8	TRBD2	TRBJ2-7	NA	TGTGCCAGCAGCTTAGGTACTAGCGGATCCTACGAGCAGTACTTC	CASSLGTSGSYEQYF
TRBV6-1	TRBD2	TRBJ2-1	NA	TGTGCCAGCAGACCTAGCGGGCTAACCTACAATGAGCAGTTCTTC	CASRPSGLTYNEQFF
TRBV9	NA	TRBJ2-3	once	TGTGCCAGCAGCGTACGCGTTAGCACACGCACAGATACGCAGTATTTT	CASSVRVSTRTDTQYF
TRBV2	NA	TRBJ2-7	NA	TGTGCCAGCAAAGGGGGCGCGGGTAGCGGCTCTCCGAACGAGCAGTACTTC	CASKGGAGSGSPNEQYF
TRBV5-1	NA	TRBJ2-1	NA	TGCGCCAGCAGCTTGGAGCCACCGTACAATGAGCAGTTCTTC	CASSLEPPYNEQFF
TRBV29-1	NA	TRBJ1-5	NA	TGCAGCGTTGCGACAGGTTTCAGCAATCAGCCCCAGCATTTT	CSVATGFSNQPQHF
TRBV4-2	NA	TRBJ1-4	NA	TGTGCCAGCAGCCAAGTTCAAGTAGTTCTTGCAACTAATGAAAAACTGTTTTTT	CASSQVQVVLATNEKLFF
TRBV6-6	TRBD1	TRBJ1-1	NA	TGTGCCAGCAGTATGACAGGGGACACTGAAGCTTTCTTT	CASSMTGDTEAFF
TRBV5-6	TRBD1	TRBJ2-5	NA	TGTGCCAGCAGCTCGACAGGGAAAGAGACCCAGTACTTC	CASSSTGKETQYF
TRBV7-3	TRBD1	TRBJ1-4	NA	TGTGCCAGCGTGCAGGACAGGGTCACTAATGAAAAACTGTTTTTT	CASVQDRVTNEKLFF
TRBV7-2	TRBD1	TRBJ2-3	once	TGTGCCAGCAGCTTCCAACAGGGGTCCACAGATACGCAGTATTTT	CASSFQQGSTDTQYF
TRBV10-1	NA	TRBJ1-5	NA	TGCGCCAGCAGTGGTGCGGGGGCTGATCAGCCCCAGCATTTT	CASSGAGADQPQHF
TRBV7-3	NA	TRBJ2-2	NA	TGTGCCAGCAGCTTAAGCGGGGGCGAAACCGGGGAGCTGTTTTTT	CASSLSGGETGELFF
TRBV7-9	NA	TRBJ1-4	NA	TGTGCCAGCAGCCAGGGATATGCGGATGAAAAACTGTTTTTT	CASSQGYADEKLFF
TRBV7-6	NA	TRBJ1-3	NA	TGTGCCAGCAGCGCCAGCTTTCGGGCAGGGAAGAGCCATGGGTCTGGAAACACCATATATTTT	CASSASFRAGKSHGSGNTIYF
TRBV5-1	TRBD1	TRBJ1-1	NA	TGCGCCAGCAGCTCCAAGGGGGCCACTGAAGCTTTCTTT	CASSSKGATEAFF
TRBV27	NA	TRBJ2-2	NA	TGTGCCAGCAGTTTGTTTAAGGGGGCCGGGGAGCTGTTTTTT	CASSLFKGAGELFF
TRBV28	TRBD1	TRBJ2-7	NA	TGTGCCAGCACGAAATTCAGGGGGCTCGAGCAGTACTTC	CASTKFRGLEQYF
TRBV6-4	TRBD2	TRBJ2-2	NA	TGTGCCAGCAGCGCGAGACTAGCGGGAGATCCCGGGGAGCTGTTTTTT	CASSARLAGDPGELFF
TRBV9	NA	TRBJ1-2	NA	TGTGCCAGCAGCACTACCACCCAGGGCGTAAGAGGCTACACCTTC	CASSTTTQGVRGYTF
TRBV7-2	TRBD2	TRBJ2-1	NA	TGTGCCAGCAGCTTATCTTTACGCGGGGGCAATGAGCAGTTCTTC	CASSLSLRGGNEQFF
TRBV6-1	TRBD1	TRBJ1-1	NA	TGTGCCAGCATGGTTCCTGGCAGGGGGCCCGAAGCTTTCTTT	CASMVPGRGPEAFF
TRBV7-9	NA	TRBJ1-2	few	TGTGCCAGCAGCTTGTCCGGGGTAATGCATGGCTACACCTTC	CASSLSGVMHGYTF
TRBV6-4	NA	TRBJ2-1	few	TGTGCCAGCAGTGACTCCTCGGGGGAAACCTACAATGAGCAGTTCTTC	CASSDSSGETYNEQFF
TRBV11-2	NA	TRBJ1-1	NA	TGTGCCAGCAGCTTAGAAGGGTTCTCGGGACTCACATGGGGAGCTTTCTTT	CASSLEGFSGLTWGAFF
TRBV18	TRBD2	TRBJ2-5	NA	TGTGCCAGCTCACCCGGACTAGCGGGGGACCTTCCAGAGACCCAGTACTTC	CASSPGLAGDLPETQYF
TRBV30	NA	TRBJ1-2	NA	TGTGCCCAAAGAAGGCCGGGGAGAGATGGCTACACCTTC	CAQRRPGRDGYTF
TRBV6-1	TRBD1	TRBJ2-3	NA	TGTGCCAGCAGTGAAACTTCACTAGGGGGCCTGACGCAGTATTTT	CASSETSLGGLTQYF